This T cell receptor beta chain was sequenced for a study of cytomegalovirus exposure and HLA in healthy donors. Study conclusions and caveats: Three chains tied to CMV proved CMV antigen-specific in vitro. Solely CMV serostatus was available to characterize immune exposure.

The study ran its PCR with 60 Vbeta and 13 Jbeta primers. Sequencing used immunoSEQ multiplex PCR; TCRdb keeps in-frame clones, though not all of them. The sample holds about 160,000 clones, 70% to 80% seen once. In its sample, this clone was seen a few times. The antigen is unknown. It was healthy bone marrow donors who served as donors. Sample: PBMCs. This receptor was taken from a woman aged 45-59 years in good health and CMV-seronegative.

DNA of the CDR3: TGTGCCAGCAGTTACTCGTTGGGAGGAAATGAGCAGTTCTTC. This translates into CASSYSLGGNEQFF. The chain employs TRBV6-5 and TRBJ2-1; D is possibly TRBD2 (6 bases). Trimming took 0 bases from V and 7 from J, leaving 10 bases between them. This CDR3 contains 14 residues. CDR1 MNHEY and CDR2 SVGAGI come from the germline V gene.